This T cell receptor beta chain was identified during a study of control samples from healthy donors and cancer patients (dated by TCRdb to 2018 to 2021). The protocol used for the library was the immunoSEQ multiplex PCR assay. What TCRdb holds here is the immuneACCESS table cut down to in-frame rearrangements. Part of the clones is not present; checked against another copy, under half of the missing clones reflect an unresolved V gene, and the others are unexplained. Within this sample are around 130,000 clones, with just under 90% of them counted one time only. Over 10% of the sample goes to the ten largest clones. The CDR1 and CDR2 encoded by the germline V gene are WSHSY and SAAADI. V is trimmed back by 3 bases and J by 0 bases, and the junction contains 10 bases that no gene match accounts for. The cysteine opens and the phenylalanine closes a CDR3 of 18 amino acids. CDR3 DNA is the only sequence kept; it has 54 bases, read in frame from the first base.

Of note for this clone: Its antigen is unknown. The sample holds no much larger clone one base away, and base qualities are not on file.

Sequenced sample: blood. The origin of this receptor is a man aged 25 to 40 in good health. The V and J genes are TRBV10-2 and TRBJ1-5; TRBD1 fits 8 bases in the junction. The CDR3 here reads CASSDRGQVSGSNQPQHF. The DNA is TGCGCCAGCAGTGATAGGGGACAGGTCTCAGGTAGCAATCAGCCCCAGCATTTT.